Each of the 20 T cell receptor beta chains below was sequenced from the same sample in a study of cytomegalovirus exposure and HLA in healthy donors. The PCR had 60 Vbeta and 13 Jbeta primers. Libraries were prepared by immunoSEQ multiplex PCR; TCRdb keeps only in-frame clonotypes and omits some of them. The sample lists some 190,000 clones, 81% occurring once. What was sequenced was PBMCs. The receptor source for this set is a man aged 18-30 years in good health and CMV-seronegative.

This clone was seen more than once but under ten times. V usage is TRBV9 and J usage is TRBJ2-5, with 11 bases aligning to TRBD2. Per germline, CDR1 SGDLS and CDR2 YYNGEE. This CDR3 comprises 15 residues. V dropped 3 bases and J dropped 2; count of bases not matched to a gene: 3. The CDR3 DNA sequence: TGTGCCAGCAGCGGTAGCGGGGGGGAACAAGAGACCCAGTACTTC. Translated: CASSGSGGEQETQYF.

This chain joins TRBV13 and TRBJ2-1, with TRBD2 identical over 10 bases. This CDR3 contains 15 residues. Trimming removed 4 bases from V and 6 bases from J; junction bases left unmatched: 6. Looked up from germline, CDR1 is PRHDT and CDR2 is FYEKMQ (reference sequence). CDR3 bases: TGTGCCAGCAGCTGGGAGCGGGAGGGTCTCAATGAGCAGTTCTTC. As protein: CASSWEREGLNEQFF.

The chain has TRBV12-5 and TRBJ2-1; unclear D gene. Germline V gene sequence: CDR1 LGHNT, CDR2 FRNRAP. There are 14 residues in the CDR3. With 1 base removed from V and 0 bases from J, the gap between germline ends came to 4 bases. The CDR3 sequence is CASGLGNSYNEQFF. The CDR3 DNA sequence: TGTGCTAGTGGTTTGGGTAACTCCTACAATGAGCAGTTCTTC.

The chain joins TRBV29-1 to TRBJ1-2; TRBD1 matches 7 bases. The V gene end was trimmed by 7 bases and the J gene end by 0 bases; junction bases not matched to a gene: 8. CDR1 is SQVTM and CDR2 is ANQGSEA in the germline V gene. CDR3 size: 14 residues. CDR3: CSAMGTVSNYGYTF. CDR3 bases: TGCAGCGCCATGGGGACAGTTTCTAACTATGGCTACACCTTC.

The V call is TRBV19, the J call TRBJ1-2, with TRBD1 matching 7 bases. This CDR3 comprises 13 residues. Germline V gene data show CDR1 as LNHDA and CDR2 as SQIVND (reference sequence). Trimming removed 2 bases from V and 7 bases from J; junction bases left unmatched: 4. The CDR3 coding sequence is TGTGCCAGTAGTATAAACAGGGGCGGTGGCTACACCTTC. This codes for CASSINRGGGYTF.

V usage is TRBV7-2 and J usage is TRBJ1-4; D possibly corresponds to TRBD1 (6 bases). The V and J ends lost 1 base and 6 bases respectively, with 12 bases between them. CDR1 and CDR2 (germline): SGHTA, FQGNSA. The CDR3 consists of 15 residues. The CDR3 loop reads CASSLVRGADEKLFF. The CDR3 DNA sequence: TGTGCCAGCAGCTTAGTGCGGGGGGCAGATGAAAAACTGTTTTTT.

The chain has TRBV6-6 and TRBJ2-5; TRBD2 is a possible D gene (6 bases). Gene TRBJ2-7 matches the end of the DNA better, so the J call may be wrong. The CDR3 loop spans 13 amino acids. Germline V gene data show CDR1 as MNHNY and CDR2 as SVGAGI (reference sequence). The chain's CDR3 is CASSPGTLYEQYF. The CDR3 DNA sequence: TGTGCCAGCAGCCCCGGGACTCTTTACGAGCAGTACTTC.

This chain connects TRBV5-8 to TRBJ1-2; 7 bases are a match to TRBD1. CDR1 and CDR2 (germline): SGHTS, YDEGEE. This CDR3 region has 16 residues. V lost 3 bases and J lost 8; bases outside the gene matches: 16. As DNA, the CDR3 is TGTGCCAGCAGCTCGTACCGGGACAGCCTTATTGAGGGCTACACCTTC. Amino acid sequence: CASSSYRDSLIEGYTF. Full variable domain (outside the CDR3, taken from reference TRBV5-8 and TRBJ1-2): EAGVTQSPTHLIKTRGQQATLRCSPISGHTSVYWYQQALGLGLQFLLWYDEGEERNRGNFPPRFSGRQFPNYSSELNVNALELEDSALYLCASSSYRDSLIEGYTFGSGTRLTVV.

This clone was seen a handful of times. The chain has TRBV2 and TRBJ2-7; possibly TRBD2 for D (6 bases). V was clipped by 7 bases and J by 7 bases, with 26 bases between them. CDR1 and CDR2 (germline): SNHLY, FYNNEI. The CDR3 runs to 16 residues. The CDR3 region has the DNA TGTGCCAGCATCGAGGGAGTAGGGAGGTTAATGTGGGAGCAGTACTTC. Encoded protein: CASIEGVGRLMWEQYF.

The chain uses TRBV18 and TRBJ2-5; 8 bases align to TRBD2. The CDR3 extends over 14 amino acids. J was trimmed by 5 bases and V by 2 bases; bases with no gene match: 4. Germline-derived CDR1 and CDR2 are KGHSH and LQKENI. The DNA of the CDR3 is TGTGCCAGCTCACCAAAAGCGGGGGTGGAGACCCAGTACTTC. Protein product: CASSPKAGVETQYF.

This clone has more than one count but fewer than ten. The J gene is TRBJ1-1, the V gene TRBV5-1, with D possibly matching TRBD1 (6 bases). Germline loops: CDR1 SGHRS, CDR2 YFSETQ. This CDR3 is built from 12 residues. Trimming pared 3 bases from V and 7 bases from J, leaving 10 bases between. CDR3 bases: TGCGCCAGCAGCTATGGACAGAGTGAAGCTTTCTTT. Amino acids: CASSYGQSEAFF.

The chain recombines TRBV11-2 with TRBJ2-7; tentatively, D is TRBD2 (5 bases). V lost 6 bases and J 4 bases, leaving 16 bases between the germline ends. Germline V gives CDR1 SGHAT, CDR2 FQNNGV. This CDR3 spans 14 amino acids. The CDR3 is CASSRPRETYEQYF. In DNA, the CDR3 is TGTGCCAGCAGTAGACCGAGGGAAACTTACGAGCAGTACTTC. The entire variable domain, with the rest obtained from reference TRBV11-2 and TRBJ2-7, is as follows: EAGVAQSPRYKIIEKRQSVAFWCNPISGHATLYWYQQILGQGPKLLIQFQNNGVVDDSQLPKDRFSAERLKGVDSTLKIQPAKLEDSAVYLCASSRPRETYEQYFGPGTRLTVT.

V gene TRBV5-5 combines with J gene TRBJ2-7; maybe TRBD1 (6 bases). The CDR3 loop spans 15 amino acids. V was trimmed by 2 bases and J by 1 base, leaving 13 bases between them. CDR1 is SGHKS and CDR2 is YYEKEE in the germline V gene (reference sequence). The CDR3 loop reads CASSFDTGRSYEQYF. CDR3 bases: TGTGCCAGCAGCTTCGACACAGGGCGGTCCTACGAGCAGTACTTC.

CDR3 bases: TGTGCCAGCAGAGGACAGGGGGCGCGGTATGGCTACACCTTC. As protein: CASRGQGARYGYTF. The genes are TRBV5-4 and TRBJ1-2; 11 nucleotides match TRBD1. The CDR3 is 14 residues long. V dropped 5 bases and J dropped 5; count of bases not matched to a gene: 5. Germline assignment: CDR1 SGHNT and CDR2 YYREEE (reference sequence).

This clone was picked up one time. The gene calls are TRBV29-1 and TRBJ2-5, with 7 bases identical to TRBD1. The germline V gene has CDR1 SQVTM and CDR2 ANQGSEA. CDR3 size: 14 residues. V shed 3 bases, J shed 2 bases, and the junction held 6 bases outside the gene matches. In nucleotides, the CDR3 is TGCAGCGTTGAGGGACAGACACATCAAGAGACCCAGTACTTC. Translating it yields CSVEGQTHQETQYF. Full variable domain (missing parts from reference TRBV29-1 and TRBJ2-5): SAVISQKPSRDICQRGTSLTIQCQVDSQVTMMFWYRQQPGQSLTLIATANQGSEATYESGFVIDKFPISRPNLTFSTLTVSNMSPEDSSIYLCSVEGQTHQETQYFGPGTRLLVL.

This sequence joins TRBV7-3 and TRBJ2-3; 7 nucleotides agree with TRBD2. The germline V gene encodes CDR1 SGHTA and CDR2 FQGTGA. The CDR3 consists of 16 residues. With 2 bases clipped from V and 7 bases from J, the junction kept 12 bases outside the gene matches. The CDR3 protein is CASSLSAGLGAHTQYF. In nucleotides, the CDR3 is TGTGCCAGCAGCTTATCAGCAGGACTAGGTGCACATACGCAGTATTTT.

The chain employs TRBV5-4 and TRBJ2-5, with 10 bases lining up with TRBD1. The J call may be in error: the DNA end matches TRBJ2-7 better. Per the germline V gene, CDR1 is SGHNT and CDR2 is YYREEE (reference sequence). The CDR3 is 15 amino acids. This CDR3 is CASSRYGTGVDEQYF. The CDR3 coding sequence is TGTGCCAGCAGCAGGTACGGGACAGGGGTTGACGAGCAGTACTTC.

The chain links TRBV14 to TRBJ2-5, with 7 bases that match TRBD1. The J call may be mistaken, given a closer DNA end match to TRBJ2-7. This CDR3 region has 14 residues. Germline V gene lookup returns CDR1 SGHDN and CDR2 FVKESK. As DNA, the CDR3 is TGTGCCAGCAGCCAAGGGGACAGTCATTACGAGCAGTACTTC. Translating it yields CASSQGDSHYEQYF.

The V gene is TRBV7-8, the J gene TRBJ1-2; perhaps TRBD1 as D (5 bases). Germline lookup yields CDR1 SGHVS and CDR2 FQNEAQ. The CDR3 runs to 13 residues. V was cut by 0 bases and J by 9 bases, with 11 bases left in between. The CDR3 region is CASSLALDSSYTF. CDR3 in DNA: TGTGCCAGCAGCTTAGCCCTCGACAGCAGCTACACCTTC.

The CDR3 sequence: CASSLAQGDYEQYF. The DNA of the CDR3 is TGTGCCAGCAGCTTAGCTCAGGGCGACTACGAGCAGTACTTC. J is TRBJ2-7 and V is TRBV7-9; possibly TRBD1 for D (5 bases). Trimming cost V 0 bases and J 3 bases, with 9 bases left between them. Germline CDR1 reads SEHNR; CDR2 reads FQNEAQ (reference sequence). The CDR3 consists of 14 residues.